This entry describes one T cell receptor (beta chain). Germline V lookup: CDR1 MRHNA, CDR2 SNTAGT. Trimming at V came to 0 bases and at J to 3 bases, leaving 2 bases not matched to a gene. CDR3 length: 16 amino acids. The method was immunoSEQ multiplex PCR; TCRdb's version includes in-frame clones alone and lacks a portion of them. The sample records more than 80,000 clones, approximately 88% being singletons. The data belong to a study of identifying expanded T cells in peripheral blood. The sequence was obtained from a person aged 18 to 75 in good health. What was sequenced was blood. V and J are TRBV6-4 and TRBJ2-1; TRBD2 aligns across 10 bases. CDR3 sequence: CASSDSASGSYNEQFF. The CDR3 bases are TGTGCCAGCAGTGACTCGGCTAGCGGGAGCTACAATGAGCAGTTCTTC.